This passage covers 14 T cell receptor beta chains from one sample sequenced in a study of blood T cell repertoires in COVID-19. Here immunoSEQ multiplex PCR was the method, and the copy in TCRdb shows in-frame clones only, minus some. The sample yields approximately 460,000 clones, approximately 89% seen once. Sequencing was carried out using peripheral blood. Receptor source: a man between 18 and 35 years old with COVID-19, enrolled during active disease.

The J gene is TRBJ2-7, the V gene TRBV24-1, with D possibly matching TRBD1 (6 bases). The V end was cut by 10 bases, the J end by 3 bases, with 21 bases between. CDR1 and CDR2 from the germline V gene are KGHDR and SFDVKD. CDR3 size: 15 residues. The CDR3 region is CATTGPGPPIYEQYF. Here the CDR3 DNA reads TGTGCCACGACAGGTCCGGGGCCACCCATCTACGAGCAGTACTTC.

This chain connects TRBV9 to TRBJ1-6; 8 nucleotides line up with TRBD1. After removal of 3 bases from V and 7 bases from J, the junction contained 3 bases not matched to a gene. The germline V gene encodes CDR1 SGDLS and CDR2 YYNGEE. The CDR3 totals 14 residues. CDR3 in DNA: TGTGCCAGCAGCGGGACAGGGCGGAATTCACCCCTCCACTTT. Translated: CASSGTGRNSPLHF.

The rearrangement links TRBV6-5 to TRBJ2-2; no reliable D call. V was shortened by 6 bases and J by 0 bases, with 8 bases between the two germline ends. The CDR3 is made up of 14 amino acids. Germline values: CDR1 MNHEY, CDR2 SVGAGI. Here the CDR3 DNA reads TGTGCCAGCAGGCGTCCCCCGAACACCGGGGAGCTGTTTTTT. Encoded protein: CASRRPPNTGELFF.

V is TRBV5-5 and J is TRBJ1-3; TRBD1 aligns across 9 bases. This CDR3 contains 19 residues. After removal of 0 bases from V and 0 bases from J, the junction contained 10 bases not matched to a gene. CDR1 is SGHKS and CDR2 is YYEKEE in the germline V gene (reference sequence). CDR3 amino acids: CASSLDRGRLSHSGNTIYF. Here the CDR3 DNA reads TGTGCCAGCAGCTTGGACAGGGGGCGATTATCCCACTCTGGAAACACCATATATTTT. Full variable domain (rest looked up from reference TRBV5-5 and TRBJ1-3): DAGVTQSPTHLIKTRGQQVTLRCSPISGHKSVSWYQQVLGQGPQFIFQYYEKEERGRGNFPDRFSARQFPNYSSELNVNALLLGDSALYLCASSLDRGRLSHSGNTIYFGEGSWLTVV.

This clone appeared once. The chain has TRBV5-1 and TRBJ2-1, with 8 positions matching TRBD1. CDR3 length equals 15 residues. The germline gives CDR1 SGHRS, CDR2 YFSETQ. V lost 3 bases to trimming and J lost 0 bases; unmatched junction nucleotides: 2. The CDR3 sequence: CASSWDRSSYNEQFF. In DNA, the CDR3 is TGCGCCAGCAGCTGGGACAGGAGCTCCTACAATGAGCAGTTCTTC.

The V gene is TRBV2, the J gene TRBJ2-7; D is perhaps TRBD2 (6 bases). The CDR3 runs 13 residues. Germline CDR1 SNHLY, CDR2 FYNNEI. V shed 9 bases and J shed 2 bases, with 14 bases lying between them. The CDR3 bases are TGTGCCAGTGGAGGGTCCGAAACCTACGAGCAGTACTTC. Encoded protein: CASGGSETYEQYF.

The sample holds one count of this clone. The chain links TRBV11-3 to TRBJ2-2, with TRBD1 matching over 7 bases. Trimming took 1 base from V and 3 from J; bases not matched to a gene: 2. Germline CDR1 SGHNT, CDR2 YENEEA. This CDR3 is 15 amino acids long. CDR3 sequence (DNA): TGTGCCAGCAGCTTAGGCCAGGGGGACACCGGGGAGCTGTTTTTT. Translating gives CASSLGQGDTGELFF.

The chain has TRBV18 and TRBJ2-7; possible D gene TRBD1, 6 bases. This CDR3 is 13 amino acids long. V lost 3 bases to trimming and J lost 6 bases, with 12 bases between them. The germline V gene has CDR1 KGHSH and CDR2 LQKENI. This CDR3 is CASSPTGTGEQYF. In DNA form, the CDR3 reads TGTGCCAGCTCACCGACAGGTACGGGCGAGCAGTACTTC.

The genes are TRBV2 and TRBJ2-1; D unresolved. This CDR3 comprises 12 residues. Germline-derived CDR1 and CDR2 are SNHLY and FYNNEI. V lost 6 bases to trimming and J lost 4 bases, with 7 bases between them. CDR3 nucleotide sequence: TGTGCCAGCAGCAAGACTTACAATGAGCAGTTCTTC. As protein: CASSKTYNEQFF.

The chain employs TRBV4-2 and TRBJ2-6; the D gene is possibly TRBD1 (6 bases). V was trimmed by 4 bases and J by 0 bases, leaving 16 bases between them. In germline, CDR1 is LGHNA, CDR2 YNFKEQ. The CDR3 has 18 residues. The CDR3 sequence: CASSLLSTGRSGANVLTF. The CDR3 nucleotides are TGTGCCAGCAGCCTCCTCTCGACAGGCCGCTCTGGGGCCAACGTCCTGACTTTC.

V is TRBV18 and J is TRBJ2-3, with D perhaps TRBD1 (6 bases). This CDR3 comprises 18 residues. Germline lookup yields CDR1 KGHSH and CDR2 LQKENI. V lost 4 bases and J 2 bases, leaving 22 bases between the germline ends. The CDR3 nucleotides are TGTGCCAGCTCACAGACAGGCAACCTTGGCCTATTCACAGATACGCAGTATTTT. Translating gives CASSQTGNLGLFTDTQYF.

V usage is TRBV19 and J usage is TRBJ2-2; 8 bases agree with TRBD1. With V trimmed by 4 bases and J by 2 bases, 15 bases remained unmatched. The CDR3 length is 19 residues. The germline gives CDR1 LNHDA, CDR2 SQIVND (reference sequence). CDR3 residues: CASSTKDRDPPINTGELFF. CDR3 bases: TGTGCCAGTAGTACGAAGGACAGGGATCCTCCCATAAACACCGGGGAGCTGTTTTTT.

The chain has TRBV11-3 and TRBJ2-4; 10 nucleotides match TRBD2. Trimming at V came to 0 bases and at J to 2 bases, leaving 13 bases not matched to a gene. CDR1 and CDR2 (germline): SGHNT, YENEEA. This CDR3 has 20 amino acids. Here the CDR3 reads CASSLDVQVASGRPKNIQYF. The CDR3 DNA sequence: TGTGCCAGCAGCTTAGATGTTCAGGTGGCTAGCGGGAGACCCAAAAACATTCAGTACTTC. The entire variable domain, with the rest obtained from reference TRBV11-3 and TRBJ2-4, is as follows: EAGVVQSPRYKIIEKKQPVAFWCNPISGHNTLYWYLQNLGQGPELLIRYENEEAVDDSQLPKDRFSAERLKGVDSTLKIQPAELGDSAVYLCASSLDVQVASGRPKNIQYFGAGTRLSVL.

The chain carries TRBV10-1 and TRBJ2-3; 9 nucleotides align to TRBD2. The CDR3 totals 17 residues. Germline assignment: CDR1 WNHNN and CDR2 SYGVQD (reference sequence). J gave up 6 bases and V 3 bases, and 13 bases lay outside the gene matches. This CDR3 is CASSDLPIAGAGDTQYF. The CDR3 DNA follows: TGCGCCAGCAGTGACTTACCGATAGCGGGAGCGGGGGATACGCAGTATTTT.